The rows below give T cell receptor beta chains drawn from one sample of a study of cytomegalovirus exposure and HLA in healthy donors. Profiled with immunoSEQ multiplex PCR; TCRdb holds only in-frame clones, not every one. The sample holds 180,000 or so clones, just under 80% seen once. Sequencing was done on a sample of PBMCs. These receptors were taken from a woman in her 30s in good health and CMV-seronegative. The CDR3 runs from the conserved cysteine through the conserved F or W. A D gene is named only where the DNA matches it firmly. Clone size is stated in some rows and not others, as once, few, many or a class when expanded.

d_call: -; j_call: TRBJ1-4; v_call: TRBV4-1; cdr3_length: 13; clone_size: -; cdr3_nt: TGCGCCAGCAGCCAAGAGGGCCTGGGAAAACTGTTTTTT; cdr3_aa: CASSQEGLGKLFF
d_call: TRBD2; j_call: TRBJ2-7; v_call: TRBV7-9; cdr3_length: 14; clone_size: -; cdr3_nt: TGTGCCAGCAGTCCCCCGGGACTAGCCTACGAGCAGTACTTC; cdr3_aa: CASSPPGLAYEQYF
d_call: -; j_call: TRBJ1-2; v_call: TRBV5-1; cdr3_length: 15; clone_size: -; cdr3_nt: TGCGCCAGCAGCTTGGATGGCGGGACGAGCGGTGGCTACACCTTC; cdr3_aa: CASSLDGGTSGGYTF
d_call: TRBD1; j_call: TRBJ1-5; v_call: TRBV5-8; cdr3_length: 17; clone_size: -; cdr3_nt: TGTGCCAGCAGCCTTAGGGACAGGGGAAGAGGAAATCAGCCCCAGCATTTT; cdr3_aa: CASSLRDRGRGNQPQHF
d_call: TRBD1; j_call: TRBJ2-2; v_call: TRBV4-1; cdr3_length: 15; clone_size: -; cdr3_nt: TGCGCCAGCAGCCACCGCGGACAGGGCTCCGGGGAGCTGTTTTTT; cdr3_aa: CASSHRGQGSGELFF
d_call: -; j_call: TRBJ1-1; v_call: TRBV29-1; cdr3_length: 14; clone_size: -; cdr3_nt: TGCAGCGTTGCGTTGGGGCACCTTGGGACTGAAGCTTTCTTT; cdr3_aa: CSVALGHLGTEAFF
d_call: TRBD2; j_call: TRBJ2-3; v_call: TRBV6-4; cdr3_length: 15; clone_size: once; cdr3_nt: TGTGCCAGCAGTGATAGCGGGGGTACCACAGATACGCAGTATTTT; cdr3_aa: CASSDSGGTTDTQYF
d_call: -; j_call: TRBJ2-5; v_call: TRBV5-1; cdr3_length: 12; clone_size: -; cdr3_nt: TGCGCCAGCAGCTTGGATCGAGAGACCCAGTACTTC; cdr3_aa: CASSLDRETQYF
d_call: -; j_call: TRBJ1-2; v_call: TRBV7-9; cdr3_length: 16; clone_size: -; cdr3_nt: TGTGCCAGCAGCGTAGCTGCAGGGCGAGGAAGCTATGGCTACACCTTC; cdr3_aa: CASSVAAGRGSYGYTF
d_call: -; j_call: TRBJ2-5; v_call: TRBV20-1; cdr3_length: 11; clone_size: -; cdr3_nt: TGCAGTGCTCAGGGTTTCGAGACCCAGTACTTC; cdr3_aa: CSAQGFETQYF
d_call: -; j_call: TRBJ1-3; v_call: TRBV6-1; cdr3_length: 15; clone_size: -; cdr3_nt: TGTGCCAGCACCTTGGAGTGGTCCTCTGGAAACACCATATATTTT; cdr3_aa: CASTLEWSSGNTIYF
d_call: TRBD1; j_call: TRBJ1-1; v_call: TRBV7-9; cdr3_length: 14; clone_size: few; cdr3_nt: TGTGCCAGCAGCTCGGGACAGCTGAACACTGAAGCTTTCTTT; cdr3_aa: CASSSGQLNTEAFF
d_call: -; j_call: TRBJ1-5; v_call: TRBV6-6; cdr3_length: 13; clone_size: -; cdr3_nt: TGTGCCAGCCAGTGGGGGGTCAATCAGCCCCAGCATTTT; cdr3_aa: CASQWGVNQPQHF
d_call: TRBD1; j_call: TRBJ2-6; v_call: TRBV27; cdr3_length: 18; clone_size: -; cdr3_nt: TGTGCCAGCAGTTCCCACAGGGGGCTCGGCTCTGGGGCCAACGTCCTGACTTTC; cdr3_aa: CASSSHRGLGSGANVLTF
d_call: TRBD2; j_call: TRBJ2-1; v_call: TRBV5-6; cdr3_length: 17; clone_size: few; cdr3_nt: TGTGCCAGCAGCAAGCCGGGGGTAGCGGGGGTACACGGTGAGCAGTTCTTC; cdr3_aa: CASSKPGVAGVHGEQFF
d_call: -; j_call: TRBJ2-5; v_call: TRBV4-3; cdr3_length: 15; clone_size: -; cdr3_nt: TGCGCCAGCAGCCAGTCCCAGGGGTACCAAGAGACCCAGTACTTC; cdr3_aa: CASSQSQGYQETQYF
d_call: -; j_call: TRBJ1-4; v_call: TRBV5-6; cdr3_length: 13; clone_size: -; cdr3_nt: TGTGCCAGCAGCTTCATCCGAGGCGAAAAACTGTTTTTT; cdr3_aa: CASSFIRGEKLFF
d_call: TRBD1; j_call: TRBJ2-1; v_call: TRBV6-1; cdr3_length: 11; clone_size: few; cdr3_nt: TGTGCCAGCAGTCTATACAGGGGTTGGTTCTTC; cdr3_aa: CASSLYRGWFF
d_call: TRBD1; j_call: TRBJ1-2; v_call: TRBV6-4; cdr3_length: 14; clone_size: -; cdr3_nt: TGTGTCAACCTAGGGTGGGACAGGGGATTTGGCTACACCTTC; cdr3_aa: CVNLGWDRGFGYTF
d_call: TRBD2; j_call: TRBJ2-3; v_call: TRBV19; cdr3_length: 15; clone_size: -; cdr3_nt: TGTGCCAGTAGCAGCCTAGCGGGGGGCACAGATACGCAGTATTTT; cdr3_aa: CASSSLAGGTDTQYF
d_call: -; j_call: TRBJ2-1; v_call: TRBV2; cdr3_length: 13; clone_size: -; cdr3_nt: TGTGCCAGCAGGGACAGTTCCTACAATGAGCAGTTCTTC; cdr3_aa: CASRDSSYNEQFF
d_call: -; j_call: TRBJ1-5; v_call: TRBV15; cdr3_length: 15; clone_size: -; cdr3_nt: TGTGCCACCAGCAGAGTGTCCAGGGGTGGTCAGCCCCAGCATTTT; cdr3_aa: CATSRVSRGGQPQHF
d_call: TRBD1; j_call: TRBJ1-5; v_call: TRBV6-1; cdr3_length: 14; clone_size: -; cdr3_nt: TGTGCCAGCAGTGAACGACAGGGGGGTCAGCCCCAGCATTTT; cdr3_aa: CASSERQGGQPQHF
d_call: -; j_call: TRBJ1-1; v_call: TRBV7-3; cdr3_length: 13; clone_size: -; cdr3_nt: TGTGCCAGCAGCTTAGGGAGCAACACTGAAGCTTTCTTT; cdr3_aa: CASSLGSNTEAFF
d_call: -; j_call: TRBJ2-1; v_call: TRBV7-2; cdr3_length: 15; clone_size: -; cdr3_nt: TGTGCCAGCAGCTTGGTGCGGGGATTACAAGGTGAGCAGTTCTTC; cdr3_aa: CASSLVRGLQGEQFF
d_call: -; j_call: TRBJ1-2; v_call: TRBV30; cdr3_length: 14; clone_size: once; cdr3_nt: TGTGCCTGGAGCCCCCTTGGGGGGTTCGGTGGCTACACCTTC; cdr3_aa: CAWSPLGGFGGYTF
d_call: -; j_call: TRBJ1-3; v_call: TRBV6-5; cdr3_length: 13; clone_size: -; cdr3_nt: TGTGCCAGCAGGGGAGGACCTGGAAACACCATATATTTT; cdr3_aa: CASRGGPGNTIYF
d_call: -; j_call: TRBJ2-4; v_call: TRBV21-1; cdr3_length: 17; clone_size: -; cdr3_nt: TGTGCCAGCAGCAAAGTTGGGGAGACAGGGATAAAAAACATTCAGTACTTC; cdr3_aa: CASSKVGETGIKNIQYF
d_call: TRBD1; j_call: TRBJ1-2; v_call: TRBV4-3; cdr3_length: 17; clone_size: -; cdr3_nt: TGCGCCAGCAGCCAAGATTGGGACAGGGGTCTTCCCTATGGCTACACCTTC; cdr3_aa: CASSQDWDRGLPYGYTF
d_call: TRBD1; j_call: TRBJ1-2; v_call: TRBV5-1; cdr3_length: 18; clone_size: -; cdr3_nt: TGCGCCAGCAGCTTTAATGTTAGTCCCGGGCAGGGGGCAAGTGGCTACACCTTC; cdr3_aa: CASSFNVSPGQGASGYTF
d_call: -; j_call: TRBJ1-3; v_call: TRBV29-1; cdr3_length: 17; clone_size: -; cdr3_nt: TGCAGCGTTGAAGGGGGGCTGGGCGGAACCTCTGGAAACACCATATATTTT; cdr3_aa: CSVEGGLGGTSGNTIYF
d_call: -; j_call: TRBJ1-2; v_call: TRBV19; cdr3_length: 16; clone_size: -; cdr3_nt: TGTGCCAGTAGCATGGGGTCCGACAGGCGCGAGGGAGTGTACACCTTC; cdr3_aa: CASSMGSDRREGVYTF
d_call: -; j_call: TRBJ1-5; v_call: TRBV6-1; cdr3_length: 15; clone_size: -; cdr3_nt: TGTGCCAGCAGTGAGGGTTACTCCAGCGATCAGCCCCAGCATTTT; cdr3_aa: CASSEGYSSDQPQHF
d_call: TRBD1; j_call: TRBJ2-7; v_call: TRBV5-6; cdr3_length: 15; clone_size: few; cdr3_nt: TGTGCCAGCAGCTTGGGCAGGGCCGAGGGGGCCGAGCAGTACTTC; cdr3_aa: CASSLGRAEGAEQYF
d_call: TRBD2; j_call: TRBJ2-1; v_call: TRBV6-1; cdr3_length: 14; clone_size: once; cdr3_nt: TGTGCCAGCAGTTATAGCGGGGGGTATGATGAGCAGTTCTTC; cdr3_aa: CASSYSGGYDEQFF
d_call: TRBD1; j_call: TRBJ1-5; v_call: TRBV2; cdr3_length: 14; clone_size: once; cdr3_nt: TGTGCCAGCAGCGGACAGGGGTATGGTCAGCCCCAGCATTTT; cdr3_aa: CASSGQGYGQPQHF
d_call: TRBD2; j_call: TRBJ2-7; v_call: TRBV29-1; cdr3_length: 15; clone_size: -; cdr3_nt: TGCAGCGTTGATGATGGGCGGGGGTCGACCTACGAGCAGTACTTC; cdr3_aa: CSVDDGRGSTYEQYF
d_call: -; j_call: TRBJ2-7; v_call: TRBV7-2; cdr3_length: 16; clone_size: -; cdr3_nt: TGTGCCAGCAGCCCCGTGGTTAGCGTAGGTAATTACGAGCAGTACTTC; cdr3_aa: CASSPVVSVGNYEQYF
d_call: -; j_call: TRBJ2-7; v_call: TRBV6-1; cdr3_length: 12; clone_size: -; cdr3_nt: TGTGCCAGCCAGGACAGCTCCTACGAGCAGTACTTC; cdr3_aa: CASQDSSYEQYF
d_call: TRBD1; j_call: TRBJ1-2; v_call: TRBV30; cdr3_length: 14; clone_size: -; cdr3_nt: TGTGCCTGGAGCGCCGGACAGGGGATACTTGGCTACACCTTC; cdr3_aa: CAWSAGQGILGYTF
d_call: -; j_call: TRBJ1-4; v_call: TRBV11-3; cdr3_length: 15; clone_size: -; cdr3_nt: TGTGCCAGCAGCCGGGGAGAGGATAATGAAAAAAAACTGTTTTTT; cdr3_aa: CASSRGEDNEKKLFF
d_call: TRBD1; j_call: TRBJ1-1; v_call: TRBV19; cdr3_length: 14; clone_size: -; cdr3_nt: TGTGCCAGTAGTATCGGACAGGGCTGGACTGAAGCTTTCTTT; cdr3_aa: CASSIGQGWTEAFF
d_call: -; j_call: TRBJ1-2; v_call: TRBV7-3; cdr3_length: 14; clone_size: -; cdr3_nt: TGTGCCAGCAGCTTAACGGGCAGAAGTTATGGCTACACCTTC; cdr3_aa: CASSLTGRSYGYTF
d_call: -; j_call: TRBJ1-5; v_call: TRBV4-2; cdr3_length: 15; clone_size: few; cdr3_nt: TGTGCCAGCAGCCAAGATGCGGGGGCGGATCAGCCCCAGCATTTT; cdr3_aa: CASSQDAGADQPQHF
d_call: -; j_call: TRBJ1-2; v_call: TRBV19; cdr3_length: 14; clone_size: -; cdr3_nt: TGTGCCAGTAGTTTCCCGGGGACTCCTCGGAGTTACACCTTC; cdr3_aa: CASSFPGTPRSYTF
d_call: -; j_call: TRBJ2-7; v_call: TRBV19; cdr3_length: 12; clone_size: once; cdr3_nt: TGTGCCAGGGGTTCAGGGGAACACGAGCAGTACTTC; cdr3_aa: CARGSGEHEQYF
d_call: -; j_call: TRBJ2-4; v_call: TRBV9; cdr3_length: 15; clone_size: -; cdr3_nt: TGTGCCAGCAGCGTTGGGTTTGGGGGGAAAAACATTCAGTACTTC; cdr3_aa: CASSVGFGGKNIQYF
d_call: -; j_call: TRBJ2-5; v_call: TRBV4-1; cdr3_length: 14; clone_size: -; cdr3_nt: TGCGCCAGCAGCCAAGATCCCCAGTCGGAGACCCAGTACTTC; cdr3_aa: CASSQDPQSETQYF
d_call: -; j_call: TRBJ2-3; v_call: TRBV6-5; cdr3_length: 14; clone_size: -; cdr3_nt: TGTGCCAGCCGTGGGTACAGTCGCACAGATACGCAGTATTTT; cdr3_aa: CASRGYSRTDTQYF
d_call: -; j_call: TRBJ1-2; v_call: TRBV6-5; cdr3_length: 14; clone_size: -; cdr3_nt: TGTGCCAGCGTCCCGACCCCAAGAGGCTATGGCTACACCTTC; cdr3_aa: CASVPTPRGYGYTF
d_call: -; j_call: TRBJ2-1; v_call: TRBV4-2; cdr3_length: 16; clone_size: -; cdr3_nt: TGTGCCAGCAGCCACGGACAGTCGAGCTCCTACAATGAGCAGTTCTTC; cdr3_aa: CASSHGQSSSYNEQFF
d_call: TRBD1; j_call: TRBJ2-1; v_call: TRBV5-1; cdr3_length: 16; clone_size: -; cdr3_nt: TGCGCCAGCAGCTCTCCGGGACAGGGGTCGTGGAATGAGCAGTTCTTC; cdr3_aa: CASSSPGQGSWNEQFF
d_call: -; j_call: TRBJ2-1; v_call: TRBV6-6; cdr3_length: 14; clone_size: -; cdr3_nt: TGTGCCAGCAGTTACAGGGGGAGCTACAATGAGCAGTTCTTC; cdr3_aa: CASSYRGSYNEQFF
d_call: TRBD1; j_call: TRBJ2-7; v_call: TRBV18; cdr3_length: 14; clone_size: -; cdr3_nt: TGTGCCAGCTCACACGGGACAGTGGACTACGAGCAGTACTTC; cdr3_aa: CASSHGTVDYEQYF
d_call: -; j_call: TRBJ1-6; v_call: TRBV14; cdr3_length: 13; clone_size: -; cdr3_nt: TGTGCCAGCAGCCAAGATCCTGTTTCACCCCTCCACTTT; cdr3_aa: CASSQDPVSPLHF
d_call: -; j_call: TRBJ2-7; v_call: TRBV30; cdr3_length: 13; clone_size: -; cdr3_nt: TGTGCCTGGAGTGGGGCCACCCGCTACGAGCAGTACTTC; cdr3_aa: CAWSGATRYEQYF
d_call: TRBD1; j_call: TRBJ1-1; v_call: TRBV19; cdr3_length: 14; clone_size: few; cdr3_nt: TGTGCCAGTAGTATCCCGGACAGGGTCACTGAAGCTTTCTTT; cdr3_aa: CASSIPDRVTEAFF